The rows below give T cell receptor beta chains drawn from one sample of a study of cytomegalovirus exposure and HLA in healthy donors. Sequenced by immunoSEQ multiplex PCR; TCRdb stores in-frame clones only, minus some. The data show under 150,000 clones, roughly 84% seen once. Specimen: PBMCs. The receptors stem from a girl aged 2 to 9 in good health and CMV-seronegative. Both conserved end residues are part of each CDR3. The D gene is left open where the match is weak. The size field is filled for only some rows; it gives once, few, many or a size class.

18	-	TRBJ2-1	TRBV27	-	CASSNSGPGVSSYNEQFF	TGTGCCAGCAGTAATAGCGGACCGGGAGTTAGCTCCTACAATGAGCAGTTCTTC
14	-	TRBJ2-3	TRBV5-6	-	CASSKQGVTDTQYF	TGTGCCAGCAGCAAACAGGGAGTCACAGATACGCAGTATTTT
14	-	TRBJ2-5	TRBV5-1	TRBD1	CASSLAPTGEEQYF	TGCGCCAGCAGCTTGGCTCCTACAGGGGAAGAGCAGTACTTC
13	once	TRBJ1-1	TRBV9	TRBD1	CASSRQGVSEAFF	TGTGCCAGCAGCCGACAGGGGGTATCTGAAGCTTTCTTT
14	-	TRBJ1-2	TRBV7-9	TRBD1	CASSLGGQAGGYTF	TGTGCCAGCAGCTTAGGGGGACAGGCGGGAGGCTACACCTTC
15	-	TRBJ2-1	TRBV7-3	-	CASSFTGDPYNEQFF	TGTGCCAGCAGCTTTACGGGAGACCCCTACAATGAGCAGTTCTTC
12	-	TRBJ2-3	TRBV5-4	-	CASSLGADTQYF	TGTGCCAGCAGCTTAGGGGCAGATACGCAGTATTTT
13	-	TRBJ2-3	TRBV7-6	-	CASRGEGPDTQYF	TGTGCCAGCAGAGGAGAGGGTCCTGATACGCAGTATTTT
13	-	TRBJ2-7	TRBV14	-	CASSQGQIYEQYF	TGTGCCAGCAGCCAAGGACAGATTTACGAGCAGTACTTC
17	-	TRBJ2-7	TRBV10-2	-	CASGGPSRAGGSYEQYF	TGCGCCAGCGGCGGCCCGAGTAGAGCGGGTGGCTCCTACGAGCAGTACTTC
12	-	TRBJ2-5	TRBV7-9	-	CASSLARETQYF	TGTGCCAGCAGCTTAGCCCGAGAGACCCAGTACTTC
18	once	TRBJ2-3	TRBV29-1	-	CSVDGRLAGALRSDTQYF	TGCAGCGTTGATGGAAGGCTTGCGGGGGCCCTTAGGTCAGATACGCAGTATTTT
13	-	TRBJ1-2	TRBV30	-	CAWSVGGAGGYTF	TGTGCCTGGAGTGTTGGGGGCGCTGGTGGCTACACCTTC
16	-	TRBJ2-7	TRBV7-7	-	CASSPGVGRSSYEQYF	TGTGCTAGCAGCCCCGGCGTGGGGAGAAGCTCCTACGAGCAGTACTTC
15	-	TRBJ2-7	TRBV28	TRBD2	CASSSKSGTTYEQYF	TGTGCCAGCAGTTCTAAAAGCGGGACGACCTACGAGCAGTACTTC
19	-	TRBJ2-3	TRBV27	TRBD2	CASSLSPGLAATSTDTQYF	TGTGCCAGCAGTTTATCGCCGGGACTAGCGGCAACTAGCACAGATACGCAGTATTTT
15	-	TRBJ2-2	TRBV4-2	-	CASSQVPRVTGELFF	TGTGCCAGCAGCCAAGTGCCCAGGGTCACCGGGGAGCTGTTTTTT
17	-	TRBJ2-3	TRBV4-2	TRBD2	CASSQDPAGGLKDTQYF	TGTGCCAGCAGCCAAGACCCAGCGGGAGGATTGAAAGATACGCAGTATTTT